The 32 T cell receptor beta chains given below trace back to one sample, sequenced in a study of CD8+ T cells in alopecia areata. Extracted from the samples, RNA was reverse transcribed into cDNA to serve as the sequencing template. Clones were read by immunoSEQ multiplex PCR, and TCRdb kept only the in-frame ones, dropping some. The sample includes 120,000 to 150,000 clones, around 62% of them seen just once. The sample taken for sequencing was CD8+ T cells sorted from blood. These receptors were collected from a human donor in good health.

This chain joins TRBV27 and TRBJ2-7, with D perhaps being TRBD1 or TRBD2 (5 bases each). Germline CDR1 and CDR2: MNHEY and SMNVEV (reference sequence). V dropped 6 bases and J dropped 4 bases, with 13 bases sitting between them. This CDR3 has 13 residues. DNA for the CDR3: TGTGCCAGCAGCCGCCTCTGGGGGTACGAGCAGTACTTC. It is translated as CASSRLWGYEQYF.

The gene calls are TRBV5-1 and TRBJ2-6, with D hard to call. Germline V gene data show CDR1 as SGHRS and CDR2 as YFSETQ. The CDR3 covers 14 residues. Trimming left V 3 bases short and J 1 base short, with 5 bases between. Here the CDR3 DNA reads TGCGCCAGCAGCTCAAGGTCTGGGGCCAACGTCCTGACTTTC. This translates into CASSSRSGANVLTF.

The chain has TRBV2 and TRBJ1-5; unclear D gene. V was pared by 0 bases and J by 0 bases, with 6 bases between. Germline-derived CDR1 and CDR2 are SNHLY and FYNNEI. The CDR3 is made up of 15 amino acids. The CDR3 nucleotides are TGTGCCAGCAGTGAAGCGCCGGGTAGCAATCAGCCCCAGCATTTT. It codes for CASSEAPGSNQPQHF. Using reference TRBV2 and TRBJ1-5 for the parts outside the CDR3, the full variable domain is EPEVTQTPSHQVTQMGQEVILRCVPISNHLYFYWYRQILGQKVEFLVSFYNNEISEKSEIFDDQFSVERPDGSNFTLKIRSTKLEDSAMYFCASSEAPGSNQPQHFGDGTRLSIL.

The chain joins TRBV11-2 to TRBJ1-1; D unclear. Germline-derived CDR1 and CDR2 are SGHAT and FQNNGV. The CDR3 consists of 12 residues. Trimming shortened V by 1 base and J by 7 bases, and 7 bases separated the two germline ends. CDR3 amino acids: CASSLVSSEAFF. CDR3 DNA: TGTGCCAGCAGCTTAGTTTCCAGTGAAGCTTTCTTT.

This chain links TRBV2 with TRBJ1-1, with 8 positions matching TRBD1. The CDR3 spans 14 residues. Germline CDR1 is SNHLY and CDR2 is FYNNEI. The ends lost 4 bases at V and 5 bases at J; junction bases unmatched: 6. CDR3 bases: TGTGCCAGCAGTGCCTCCACAGGGGGAACTGAAGCTTTCTTT. Translating gives CASSASTGGTEAFF.

Comments on this clone: Other nucleotide sequences from this sample produce the same CDR3. The chain has TRBV29-1 and TRBJ2-7; the D gene is possibly TRBD1 (6 bases). Per germline, CDR1 SQVTM and CDR2 ANQGSEA. The V end was cut by 4 bases, the J end by 5 bases, with 9 bases between. The length of the CDR3 is 11 residues. CDR3 amino acids: CSVAQGHEQYF. For the CDR3, the DNA is TGCAGCGTTGCACAGGGCCACGAGCAGTACTTC.

In its sample, this clone was seen many times. V gene TRBV5-1 combines with J gene TRBJ2-1, with D possibly matching TRBD2 (5 bases). This CDR3 has 14 amino acids. Trimming took 3 bases from V and 2 from J, leaving 9 bases between them. Looked up from germline, CDR1 is SGHRS and CDR2 is YFSETQ. The CDR3 loop is CASSSAGAYNEQFF. The CDR3 DNA is TGCGCCAGCAGCTCAGCCGGGGCCTACAATGAGCAGTTCTTC.

The chain carries TRBV28 and TRBJ2-6; 7 nucleotides agree with TRBD1. The CDR3 has 15 residues. Germline lookup yields CDR1 MDHEN and CDR2 SYDVKM. Trimming at V came to 6 bases and at J to 0 bases, leaving 2 bases not matched to a gene. The CDR3 protein is CASSQGVSGANVLTF. The CDR3 coding sequence is TGTGCCAGCAGCCAGGGGGTCTCTGGGGCCAACGTCCTGACTTTC.

The rearrangement links TRBV6-5 to TRBJ2-7; the D is unclear. Germline V gene data show CDR1 as MNHEY and CDR2 as SVGAGI. Trimming removed 0 bases from V and 3 bases from J, with 15 bases in between. The CDR3 sequence is 16 residues long. The CDR3 bases are TGTGCCAGCAGTTACTCGAATTCTGTGACCTTCTACGAGCAGTACTTC. Translating it yields CASSYSNSVTFYEQYF.

The chain joins TRBV29-1 to TRBJ2-7, with 7 bases lining up with TRBD2. This CDR3 region has 13 residues. Unmatched junction bases numbered 5, after V lost 6 bases and J lost 0 bases. The V gene's germline CDR1 is SQVTM and CDR2 ANQGSEA. The CDR3 nucleotides read TGCAGCGTGGGGGGGGGTCACTCCTACGAGCAGTACTTC. Its protein is CSVGGGHSYEQYF.

J is TRBJ2-6 and V is TRBV19, with 8 nucleotides matching TRBD1. The CDR3 has 18 amino acids. The V gene's germline CDR1 is LNHDA and CDR2 SQIVND (reference sequence). Trimming at V came to 2 bases and at J to 2 bases, leaving 8 bases not matched to a gene. This chain's CDR3 is CASSIQWTGRAGANVLTF. The CDR3 region has the DNA TGTGCCAGTAGTATACAGTGGACAGGGAGAGCTGGGGCCAACGTCCTGACTTTC.

V is TRBV11-2 and J is TRBJ2-7, with a weak D call TRBD2 (6 bases). The V gene lost 4 bases and the J gene lost 2 bases, with 12 bases spanning the gap. CDR1 and CDR2 from the germline V gene are SGHAT and FQNNGV. CDR3 length: 14 residues. Here the CDR3 reads CASSSSAGPYEQYF. Here the CDR3 DNA reads TGTGCCAGCAGCTCTAGCGCGGGCCCCTACGAGCAGTACTTC.

This rearrangement joins TRBV13 to TRBJ1-4; 8 bases fit TRBD1. The CDR3 spans 14 residues. After removal of 5 bases from V and 6 bases from J, the junction contained 5 bases not matched to a gene. Germline assignment: CDR1 PRHDT and CDR2 FYEKMQ (reference sequence). The CDR3 DNA reads as TGTGCCAGCAGCAAGCAGGGGGCCGATGAAAAACTGTTTTTT. Translated: CASSKQGADEKLFF.

J is TRBJ2-1 and V is TRBV29-1; D gene ambiguous. V gave up 4 bases and J gave up 0 bases, with 7 bases separating them. CDR1 is SQVTM, CDR2 ANQGSEA, per germline. There are 13 residues in the CDR3. CDR3 protein: CSVGESSYNEQFF. The DNA of the CDR3 is TGCAGCGTTGGAGAGAGCTCCTACAATGAGCAGTTCTTC.

This clone was observed once. This chain connects TRBV29-1 to TRBJ2-1, with 8 bases lining up with TRBD1. The trim removed 7 bases at V and 4 bases at J, leaving 15 bases unmatched. In germline, CDR1 is SQVTM, CDR2 ANQGSEA. This CDR3 has 16 residues. In DNA form, the CDR3 reads TGCAGCGCCCTGACGGGACAGGAGGTGTTTTACAATGAGCAGTTCTTC. Protein product: CSALTGQEVFYNEQFF.

The CDR3 loop reads CASSIGLQGSSYNEQFF. The DNA for the CDR3 is TGTGCCAGTAGTATAGGTTTGCAGGGGAGCTCCTACAATGAGCAGTTCTTC. The genes are TRBV19 and TRBJ2-1; tentative D call: TRBD1 (6 bases). The CDR3 runs to 17 residues. Trimming pared 1 base from V and 0 bases from J, leaving 13 bases between. The germline CDR1 and CDR2 sequences are LNHDA and SQIVND (reference sequence).

A few counts support this clone. This chain connects TRBV27 to TRBJ2-1; 7 positions agree with TRBD2. CDR3 length: 15 amino acids. Per the germline V gene, CDR1 is MNHEY and CDR2 is SMNVEV (reference sequence). V dropped 3 bases and J dropped 6; count of bases not matched to a gene: 8. CDR3 coding DNA: TGTGCCAGCAGTTTGGTGGCGGGAGCAGGCAATGAGCAGTTCTTC. This gives the protein CASSLVAGAGNEQFF.

This clone was counted only a few times. The CDR3 is CASSQVPSRSQETQYF. The DNA of the CDR3 is TGTGCCAGCAGCCAAGTCCCGTCCCGCTCCCAAGAGACCCAGTACTTC. J is TRBJ2-5 and V is TRBV4-2; D unresolved. This CDR3 contains 16 residues. V was cut by 1 base and J by 1 base, with 13 bases left in between. CDR1 and CDR2 (germline): LGHNA, YNFKEQ.

This clone was detected only a few times. The rearrangement links TRBV29-1 to TRBJ2-5, with D uncertain. This CDR3 is built from 12 residues. Per germline, CDR1 SQVTM and CDR2 ANQGSEA. Trimming pared 5 bases from V and 2 bases from J, leaving 9 bases between. CDR3 bases: TGCAGCGTTTTTGGTCGGCAAGAGACCCAGTACTTC. Protein product: CSVFGRQETQYF.

The chain joins TRBV25-1 to TRBJ1-1; D uncertain. Trimming pared 3 bases from V and 4 bases from J, leaving 6 bases between. The CDR3 extends over 12 amino acids. Germline-derived CDR1 and CDR2 are MGHDK and SYGVNS. CDR3 DNA: TGTGCCAGCAGTGATCTGAGCACTGAAGCTTTCTTT. This codes for CASSDLSTEAFF.

This clone was detected ten times or more. The V call is TRBV2, the J call TRBJ2-1; 8 bases match TRBD1. The junction had 8 bases not matched to a gene; V was cut back by 6 bases and J by 10 bases. Germline-derived CDR1 and CDR2 are SNHLY and FYNNEI. The CDR3 loop spans 13 amino acids. CDR3: CASSRPGQGEQFF. In DNA form, the CDR3 reads TGTGCCAGCAGCCGCCCTGGACAGGGAGAGCAGTTCTTC.

This rearrangement joins TRBV5-1 to TRBJ2-7, with D unclear. The germline CDR1 and CDR2 sequences are SGHRS and YFSETQ. There are 14 residues in the CDR3. The ends were cut back, 0 bases at V and 0 bases at J, with 7 bases in the middle. DNA for the CDR3: TGCGCCAGCAGCTTGGCCAGCGTCTCCTACGAGCAGTACTTC. It is translated as CASSLASVSYEQYF.

The chain links TRBV14 to TRBJ2-7, with a weak D call TRBD2 (5 bases). Germline V CDR1 and CDR2: SGHDN, FVKESK. V shed 3 bases and J shed 4 bases, with 13 bases lying between them. The CDR3 length is 14 residues. In nucleotides, the CDR3 is TGTGCCAGCAGCCACCGGGAATTTAGTTACGAGCAGTACTTC. Protein product: CASSHREFSYEQYF. Together with reference TRBV14 and TRBJ2-7, the CDR3 gives the full variable domain: EAGVTQFPSHSVIEKGQTVTLRCDPISGHDNLYWYRRVMGKEIKFLLHFVKESKQDESGMPNNRFLAERTGGTYSTLKVQPAELEDSGVYFCASSHREFSYEQYFGPGTRLTVT.

The chain uses TRBV29-1 and TRBJ1-1; D is perhaps TRBD1 (5 bases). Trimming pared 1 base from V and 2 bases from J, leaving 8 bases between. The CDR3 sequence is 13 residues long. Germline values: CDR1 SQVTM, CDR2 ANQGSEA. In nucleotides, the CDR3 is TGCAGCGTTGAAGTGGGGGAAAACACTGAAGCTTTCTTT. Protein product: CSVEVGENTEAFF.

The chain links TRBV5-5 to TRBJ2-2; D could derive from TRBD1 or TRBD2 (5 bases each). V was trimmed by 3 bases and J by 1 base, leaving 13 bases between them. The V gene's germline CDR1 is SGHKS and CDR2 YYEKEE (reference sequence). The CDR3 runs to 16 residues. This CDR3 reads CASSSAERGNTGELFF. CDR3 bases: TGTGCCAGCAGCTCGGCTGAGAGGGGGAACACCGGGGAGCTGTTTTTT.

The rearrangement joins TRBV18 to TRBJ2-7, with D tentatively TRBD2 (5 bases). This CDR3 is built from 14 residues. The V end was cut by 3 bases, the J end by 5 bases, with 14 bases between. Germline CDR1 and CDR2: KGHSH and LQKENI. CDR3 sequence: CASSPGEGMDEQYF. In DNA form, the CDR3 reads TGTGCCAGCTCACCGGGTGAGGGTATGGACGAGCAGTACTTC.

The chain is built from TRBV5-6 and TRBJ2-1, with 8 bases aligning to TRBD2. Germline V gene sequence: CDR1 SGHDT, CDR2 YYEEEE. J gave up 6 bases and V 2 bases, and 19 bases lay outside the gene matches. This CDR3 contains 19 residues. The DNA of the CDR3 is TGTGCCAGCAGCTTCCCCGCACTCCGAGAAGCGGGAGTTCGCAATGAGCAGTTCTTC. This encodes CASSFPALREAGVRNEQFF. The entire variable domain, with the rest obtained from reference TRBV5-6 and TRBJ2-1, is as follows: DAGVTQSPTHLIKTRGQQVTLRCSPKSGHDTVSWYQQALGQGPQFIFQYYEEEERQRGNFPDRFSGHQFPNYSSELNVNALLLGDSALYLCASSFPALREAGVRNEQFFGPGTRLTVL.

This clone was observed a handful of times. V usage is TRBV15 and J usage is TRBJ1-3; D is uncertain. V dropped 5 bases and J dropped 1 base, with 15 bases sitting between them. This CDR3 spans 16 amino acids. Germline values: CDR1 LNHNV, CDR2 YYDKDF (reference sequence). The CDR3 coding sequence is TGTGCCACCAGCTGGACCCCAATGACTTCTGGAAACACCATATATTTT. The encoded protein is CATSWTPMTSGNTIYF.

The chain joins TRBV4-1 to TRBJ2-7, with D hard to call. The CDR3 spans 13 residues. The germline V and J ends were trimmed by 1 base and 4 bases, with 8 bases remaining between them. From germline, CDR1 is MGHRA and CDR2 YSYEKL. DNA for the CDR3: TGCGCCAGCAGCCAAGGTGGCGAGTACGAGCAGTACTTC. Translated: CASSQGGEYEQYF.

The sample holds a few counts of this clone. The chain employs TRBV25-1 and TRBJ2-7, with D unresolved. With 3 bases removed from V and 4 bases from J, the gap between germline ends came to 7 bases. CDR1 is MGHDK and CDR2 is SYGVNS in the germline V gene. The CDR3 is 12 residues long. This chain's CDR3 is CASSDGAYEQYF. The CDR3 region has the DNA TGTGCCAGCAGTGATGGTGCATACGAGCAGTACTTC.

This chain uses TRBV5-4 with TRBJ1-2; TRBD1 might be the D (5 bases). V lost 1 base to trimming and J lost 2 bases, with 6 bases between them. The CDR3 is 13 amino acids. In germline, CDR1 is SGHNT, CDR2 YYREEE (reference sequence). CDR3 sequence: CASSLPGNYGYTF. DNA for the CDR3: TGTGCCAGCAGCTTGCCAGGGAACTATGGCTACACCTTC.

This chain links TRBV5-6 with TRBJ1-1; D gene ambiguous. CDR3 size: 13 residues. Germline V lookup: CDR1 SGHDT, CDR2 YYEEEE. The V end lost 4 bases, the J end lost 5 bases, and 12 bases lay between the germline ends. CDR3 DNA sequence: TGTGCCAGCAGCCGATTGGGTGGGACTGAAGCTTTCTTT. Translation gives CASSRLGGTEAFF.